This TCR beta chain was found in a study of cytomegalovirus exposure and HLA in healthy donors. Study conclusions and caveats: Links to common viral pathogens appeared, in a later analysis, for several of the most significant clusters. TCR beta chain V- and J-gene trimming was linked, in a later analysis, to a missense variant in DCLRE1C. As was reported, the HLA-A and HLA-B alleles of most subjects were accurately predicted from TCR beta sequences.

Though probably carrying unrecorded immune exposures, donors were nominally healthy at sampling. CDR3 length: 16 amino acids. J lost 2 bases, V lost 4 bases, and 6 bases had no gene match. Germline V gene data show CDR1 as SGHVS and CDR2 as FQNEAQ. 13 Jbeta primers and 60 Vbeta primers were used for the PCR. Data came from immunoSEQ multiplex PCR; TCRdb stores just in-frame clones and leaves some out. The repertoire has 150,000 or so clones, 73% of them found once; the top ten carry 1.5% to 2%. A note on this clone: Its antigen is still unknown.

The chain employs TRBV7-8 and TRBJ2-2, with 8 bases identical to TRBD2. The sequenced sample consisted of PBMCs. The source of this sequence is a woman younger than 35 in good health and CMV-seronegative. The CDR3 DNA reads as TGTGCCAGCAGCTCTATGCTAGCGGGCAACACCGGGGAGCTGTTTTTT. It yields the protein CASSSMLAGNTGELFF.